This TCR beta chain was found in a study of T-cell reconstitution after alpha-beta-depleted transplantation in children. The TCRbeta library incorporated unique molecular identifiers. TCRdb itself ran the PCR reads through MiXCR, one entry per CDR3 protein. The table lists about 610,000 distinct CDR3 sequences, approximately 30% of them singletons. Whole-study results and caveats: Newly produced T cells mostly provided counts and TCRbeta diversity after one year, as hyperexpanded clones declined.

This clonotype was counted only a few times. Antigen: not known. The CDR3 extends over 15 amino acids. Trimming removed 4 bases from V and 0 bases from J, with 16 bases in between. CDR1 is DFQATT, CDR2 SNEGSKA, per germline (reference sequence). The chain joins TRBV20-1 to TRBJ2-7; D gene unclear. This clonotype originated in a boy under two years old with Wiskott-Aldrich syndrome, due to receive a stem cell transplant. The material sequenced was PBMCs, taken before TCRalphabeta/CD19-depleted stem cell transplant. The DNA for the CDR3 is TGCAGTGCTAAGCCCCAGCAGGCCCTCTCCTACGAGCAGTACTTC. Translated, it gives CSAKPQQALSYEQYF.